This paragraph reports one TCR beta chain. Antigen unknown. TCRdb reanalysed the reads using MiXCR and keeps one entry per CDR3 protein. The table has a few hundred thousand distinct CDR3 sequences, approximately 25% seen once; the top ten hold 10% to 15%. Germline CDR1 is SGHTA and CDR2 is FQGNSA. The CDR3 is made up of 12 amino acids. V was pared by 1 base and J by 14 bases, with 13 bases between. This record belongs to a study of T cell repertoires in cytomegalovirus infection. The origin of this receptor is a human donor in good health (CMV status not recorded). Some clones in this sample may be carry-over from other donors' samples. Material: cultured PBMCs, obtained from culture after CMV antigen stimulation. The rearrangement links TRBV7-2 to TRBJ2-3; D may be TRBD2 (5 bases). In DNA form, the CDR3 reads TGTGCCAGCAGCTTAGGTTCCCCACTAGGGTATTTT. Translation: CASSLGSPLGYF.